Listed below are T cell receptor beta chains from one sample, sequenced in a study of beta chain features in type 1 diabetes. Here immunoSEQ multiplex PCR was the method, and the copy in TCRdb shows in-frame clones only, minus some. The sample has 680,000 or so clones; 15% to 19% are singletons. The sequenced sample consisted of naive CD4+ T cells from blood. These receptor sequences come from a man aged 18 to 30 in good health. Both conserved end residues are trimmed from each CDR3. Size is omitted from some rows. Given values are once, few, many or a class for expanded clones.

v_call | clone_size | cdr3_aa
TRBV19 | . | ASSITFLTSGRTGELF
TRBV6-5 | . | ASSDRFNQPQH
TRBV5-1 | . | ASSLSLRQETQY
TRBV18 | . | ASSPTGLSGNTIY
TRBV10-3 | . | AISDPGGARSPLH
TRBV5-1 | . | ASSRGIFPDTQY
TRBV7-2 | . | ASSSQNLGTDTQY
TRBV7-9 | . | ASSLGDTSQETQY
TRBV7-3 | . | ASSLMGQSTGELF
TRBV7-8 | . | ASSLARIFTGELF
TRBV15 | few | ATSSPVLRVATNEKLF
TRBV2 | few | ASSEVSGEEYYGYT
TRBV5-1 | . | ASSFLSGGAMDTQY
TRBV7-3 | . | ASKTGKSEAF
TRBV6-4 | . | ASALGGQGHQGTQY
TRBV5-4 | few | ASSRRDRSYEQY
TRBV5-6 | . | ASSLSRGWFDEQY
TRBV7-9 | . | ASSLAGGAGAF
TRBV5-1 | . | ASSSTSGRAFADTQY
TRBV7-9 | few | ASSLKQARGTEAF
TRBV4-1 | once | ASSQIIVGANEKLF
TRBV5-1 | . | ASSLYGTRNTEAF
TRBV4-3 | . | ASSQGQGNSPLH
TRBV7-6 | . | ASSGTGGNYGYT
TRBV5-4 | . | ASSSRALPTYEQY
TRBV18 | few | ASSSMGYEQF
TRBV7-2 | few | ASSRSQGSGELF
TRBV9 | . | ASSVGIAEETQY
TRBV6-5 | . | ASSYSADFYEQY
TRBV4-2 | few | ASSQQGKGGYT
TRBV2 | few | ASRGGTYEQY
TRBV4-3 | . | ASSPRGVTDTQY
TRBV15 | . | ATSRVALAWTTDTQY